The 28 T cell receptor beta chains given below trace back to one sample, sequenced in a study of cytomegalovirus exposure and HLA in healthy donors. The primer mix had 60 Vbeta and 13 Jbeta primers. Profiled with immunoSEQ multiplex PCR; TCRdb holds only in-frame clones, not every one. Of roughly 110,000 clones listed, approximately 84% are singletons. The sample was PBMCs. The receptors were gathered from a man aged 25-45 years in good health and CMV-seronegative.

V gene TRBV18 combines with J gene TRBJ1-4, with TRBD1 matching 9 bases. The CDR3 runs to 15 residues. CDR1 KGHSH and CDR2 LQKENI come from the germline V gene. Germline trimming cut 4 bases from V and 6 bases from J; bases unmatched to any gene: 6. The CDR3 DNA sequence: TGTGCCAGCTCACGAGGGACAGGGCCGGATGAAAAACTGTTTTTT. Its translation: CASSRGTGPDEKLFF.

This chain joins TRBV7-2 and TRBJ1-3; D possibly corresponds to TRBD1 (5 bases). This CDR3 region has 17 residues. Per the germline V gene, CDR1 is SGHTA and CDR2 is FQGNSA. Trimming stripped 1 base from V and 4 bases from J, with 17 bases between. CDR3 DNA sequence: TGTGCCAGCAGCTTAGGTGGGGCAGGCTATAGAGGAAACACCATATATTTT. Protein: CASSLGGAGYRGNTIYF.

This chain links TRBV5-4 with TRBJ2-7, with 10 bases fitting TRBD2. V lost 0 bases to trimming and J lost 3 bases; unmatched junction nucleotides: 6. Germline CDR1 is SGHNT and CDR2 is YYREEE (reference sequence). There are 16 residues in the CDR3. CDR3 in amino acids: CASSLELAGAFYEQYF. CDR3 DNA sequence: TGTGCCAGCAGCTTGGAGCTAGCGGGGGCTTTCTACGAGCAGTACTTC.

The chain carries TRBV29-1 and TRBJ1-1; TRBD1 is a possible D gene (6 bases). The V and J ends lost 5 bases and 8 bases respectively, with 27 bases between them. The length of the CDR3 is 16 residues. Germline V gene sequence: CDR1 SQVTM, CDR2 ANQGSEA. The DNA of the CDR3 is TGCAGCGTTAGCCCCACCGCAGGGGCCAAACCTCTCGAAGCTTTCTTT. It specifies CSVSPTAGAKPLEAFF.

The chain carries TRBV7-9 and TRBJ2-3, with D uncertain. The CDR3 is 13 amino acids. From germline, CDR1 is SEHNR and CDR2 FQNEAQ (reference sequence). Trimming took 4 bases from V and 2 from J, leaving 7 bases between them. The CDR3 protein is CASSWAPTDTQYF. The CDR3 bases are TGTGCCAGCAGCTGGGCCCCCACAGATACGCAGTATTTT.

The chain combines TRBV7-2 with TRBJ1-5; TRBD1 matches at 7 bases. Germline CDR1 reads SGHTA; CDR2 reads FQGNSA. The CDR3 length is 15 residues. The J segment lost 4 bases and the V segment lost 5 bases, leaving 8 bases of the junction unmatched. The CDR3 DNA sequence: TGTGCCAGCAGCATGGACAGGTTTAAGAATCAGCCCCAGCATTTT. This sequence encodes CASSMDRFKNQPQHF. The whole variable domain, filled in from reference TRBV7-2 and TRBJ1-5, reads GAGVSQSPSNKVTEKGKDVELRCDPISGHTALYWYRQSLGQGLEFLIYFQGNSAPDKSGLPSDRFSAERTGGSVSTLTIQRTQQEDSAVYLCASSMDRFKNQPQHFGDGTRLSIL.

This clone has more than one count but fewer than ten. V and J are TRBV7-2 and TRBJ2-3; 7 positions agree with TRBD2. V trimming: 3 bases; J trimming: 3 bases; junction bases outside the gene matches: 6. Germline lookup yields CDR1 SGHTA and CDR2 FQGNSA. The CDR3 runs to 15 residues. The CDR3 nucleotides read TGTGCCAGCAGCTTCGTGGGAGGGCCGACAGATACGCAGTATTTT. Translation: CASSFVGGPTDTQYF.

This clone was detected only a few times. The V gene is TRBV28, the J gene TRBJ1-4; a possible D gene is TRBD1 (6 bases). V was cut by 3 bases and J by 7 bases, with 12 bases left in between. Germline V CDR1 and CDR2: MDHEN, SYDVKM. The length of the CDR3 is 14 residues. This CDR3 reads CASSLRGRGEKLFF. The CDR3 DNA sequence: TGTGCCAGCAGTTTGAGGGGGAGAGGTGAAAAACTGTTTTTT.

This clone appeared once. V and J are TRBV18 and TRBJ1-4; 7 bases align to TRBD1. The CDR3 covers 15 residues. Germline V gives CDR1 KGHSH, CDR2 LQKENI. Unmatched junction bases numbered 4, after V lost 0 bases and J lost 6 bases. The CDR3 loop reads CASSPPNGQDEKLFF. The CDR3 nucleotides are TGTGCCAGCTCACCACCGAATGGACAGGATGAAAAACTGTTTTTT. The whole variable domain, filled in from reference TRBV18 and TRBJ1-4, reads NAGVMQNPRHLVRRRGQEARLRCSPMKGHSHVYWYRQLPEEGLKFMVYLQKENIIDESGMPKERFSAEFPKEGPSILRIQQVVRGDSAAYFCASSPPNGQDEKLFFGSGTQLSVL.

The V gene is TRBV9, the J gene TRBJ2-7; TRBD2 agrees at 12 bases. The germline CDR1 and CDR2 sequences are SGDLS and YYNGEE. V was clipped by 3 bases and J by 6 bases; unmatched bases: 7. The CDR3 is 15 amino acids. This CDR3 reads CASSATSGSSSEQYF. For the CDR3, the DNA is TGTGCCAGCAGCGCGACTAGCGGGAGTTCCAGCGAGCAGTACTTC.

CDR3 region: CASSEADRNYGYTF. The CDR3 nucleotides are TGTGCCAGCAGTGAGGCGGACAGGAACTATGGCTACACCTTC. This chain uses TRBV6-1 with TRBJ1-2; 7 nucleotides agree with TRBD1. This CDR3 spans 14 amino acids. V shed 3 bases and J 2 bases; nucleotides not matched to a gene: 3. Germline V lookup: CDR1 MNHNS, CDR2 SASEGT.

The chain couples TRBV15 to TRBJ1-5; D not certain. The CDR3 sequence is 14 residues long. Germline V gives CDR1 LNHNV, CDR2 YYDKDF (reference sequence). V lost 0 bases and J 0 bases, leaving 3 bases between the germline ends. CDR3 DNA: TGTGCCACCAGCAGAGAGTATAGCAATCAGCCCCAGCATTTT. This codes for CATSREYSNQPQHF.

This clone has a single count. The chain joins TRBV9 to TRBJ1-4; D may be TRBD1 (6 bases). This CDR3 contains 15 residues. V was shortened by 4 bases and J by 5 bases, with 15 bases between the two germline ends. CDR1 is SGDLS, CDR2 YYNGEE, per germline. CDR3 bases: TGTGCCAGCAGCCTTTCGACAGGAAGGAATGAAAAACTGTTTTTT. Its protein is CASSLSTGRNEKLFF. Variable domain in full (rest from reference TRBV9 and TRBJ1-4): DSGVTQTPKHLITATGQRVTLRCSPRSGDLSVYWYQQSLDQGLQFLIQYYNGEERAKGNILERFSAQQFPDLHSELNLSSLELGDSALYFCASSLSTGRNEKLFFGSGTQLSVL.

The CDR3 spells CASSRPAGQGGEKLFF. CDR3 bases: TGCGCCAGCAGCCGCCCCGCAGGACAGGGGGGAGAAAAACTGTTTTTT. This chain connects TRBV4-1 to TRBJ1-4; 10 positions agree with TRBD1. The CDR3 covers 16 residues. V lost 4 bases to trimming and J lost 8 bases; unmatched junction nucleotides: 10. Germline V gene data show CDR1 as MGHRA and CDR2 as YSYEKL.

In this sample, this clone turned up a few times. The chain carries TRBV6-5 and TRBJ2-7; TRBD1 agrees at 8 bases. Germline V gene sequence: CDR1 MNHEY, CDR2 SVGAGI. The CDR3 is made up of 12 amino acids. V gave up 6 bases and J gave up 3 bases; unmatched junction bases: 1. The DNA for the CDR3 is TGTGCCAGCAGGACAGGGGACTACGAGCAGTACTTC. Translation: CASRTGDYEQYF.

V is TRBV28 and J is TRBJ2-7; 11 bases match TRBD1. Germline CDR1 is MDHEN and CDR2 is SYDVKM. The CDR3 length is 14 residues. Losses at the gene ends were 8 bases for V and 1 base for J; bases not matched to a gene: 4. The CDR3 region is CASRTGGDSYEQYF. Written as DNA, the CDR3 is TGTGCCAGCCGGACAGGGGGCGATTCCTACGAGCAGTACTTC.

V is TRBV10-1 and J is TRBJ2-2, with 12 bases aligning to TRBD2. This CDR3 is built from 15 residues. Germline values: CDR1 WNHNN, CDR2 SYGVQD (reference sequence). With V trimmed by 2 bases and J by 7 bases, 2 bases remained unmatched. The CDR3 DNA reads as TGCGCCAGCAGTGAGCGGACTAGCGGGGACGGGGAGCTGTTTTTT. Translation gives CASSERTSGDGELFF.

This chain links TRBV28 with TRBJ1-5; D possibly corresponds to TRBD1 (5 bases). The ends were cut back, 6 bases at V and 3 bases at J, with 18 bases in the middle. The CDR3 extends over 16 amino acids. Looked up from germline, CDR1 is MDHEN and CDR2 is SYDVKM. The CDR3 coding sequence is TGTGCCAGCAGCCTGCAGACAGCCGGTTTCAATCAGCCCCAGCATTTT. Its translation is CASSLQTAGFNQPQHF.

This clone was seen more than once but under ten times. The chain is built from TRBV6-6 and TRBJ2-7; tentatively, D is TRBD2 (5 bases). Trimming took off 2 bases at V and 0 bases at J, with 14 bases between the two ends. CDR1 MNHNY and CDR2 SVGAGI come from the germline V gene (reference sequence). The CDR3 has 16 amino acids. CDR3 residues: CASSYGGDTRSYEQYF. CDR3 DNA sequence: TGTGCCAGCAGTTACGGAGGCGACACCCGCTCCTACGAGCAGTACTTC.

The rearrangement joins TRBV27 to TRBJ1-5; 9 bases are shared with TRBD1. The V gene's germline CDR1 is MNHEY and CDR2 SMNVEV (reference sequence). The J segment lost 6 bases and the V segment lost 8 bases, leaving 5 bases of the junction unmatched. This CDR3 is built from 13 residues. CDR3 residues: CASGGTGSQPQHF. DNA for the CDR3: TGTGCCAGCGGGGGGACAGGGAGTCAGCCCCAGCATTTT.

The rearrangement uses TRBV11-2 and TRBJ1-2, with D maybe TRBD1 (6 bases). The ends were cut back, 5 bases at V and 4 bases at J, with 14 bases in the middle. Looked up from germline, CDR1 is SGHAT and CDR2 is FQNNGV. This CDR3 is built from 14 residues. CDR3 protein: CASSLGEGGYGYTF. CDR3 bases: TGTGCCAGCAGCCTCGGGGAGGGGGGCTATGGCTACACCTTC.

As DNA, the CDR3 is TGTGCCTGGAGTGGACTAGCGGGAGTTTCCAACGAGCAGTACTTC. Its translation: CAWSGLAGVSNEQYF. V usage is TRBV30 and J usage is TRBJ2-7; 12 nucleotides match TRBD2. V gave up 1 base and J gave up 5 bases; unmatched junction bases: 6. Germline V gene data show CDR1 as GTSNPN and CDR2 as SVGIG (reference sequence). The CDR3 is made up of 15 amino acids.

The chain recombines TRBV30 with TRBJ1-1; no firm D call. The CDR3 totals 12 residues. The V gene's germline CDR1 is GTSNPN and CDR2 SVGIG (reference sequence). The V end lost 0 bases, the J end lost 11 bases, and 13 bases lay between the germline ends. The CDR3 loop reads CAWSVRGMRAFF. CDR3 sequence (DNA): TGTGCCTGGAGTGTACGGGGAATGCGGGCTTTCTTT.

The rearrangement links TRBV7-9 to TRBJ1-1, with no clear D. The CDR3 consists of 12 residues. From germline, CDR1 is SEHNR and CDR2 FQNEAQ (reference sequence). Trimming cost V 4 bases and J 5 bases, with 8 bases left between them. The CDR3 loop is CASSSLPTEAFF. CDR3 DNA: TGTGCCAGCAGCTCCCTTCCGACTGAAGCTTTCTTT. The whole variable domain, remainder taken from reference TRBV7-9 and TRBJ1-1, is DTGVSQNPRHKITKRGQNVTFRCDPISEHNRLYWYRQTLGQGPEFLTYFQNEAQLEKSRLLSDRFSAERPKGSFSTLEIQRTEQGDSAMYLCASSSLPTEAFFGQGTRLTVV.

The rearrangement joins TRBV11-3 to TRBJ2-1, with TRBD2 matching over 9 bases. Germline-derived CDR1 and CDR2 are SGHNT and YENEEA. V was pared by 4 bases and J by 4 bases, with 2 bases of the junction left unmatched. This CDR3 contains 14 residues. CDR3 region: CASSWTSEYNEQFF. As DNA, the CDR3 is TGTGCCAGCAGCTGGACTAGCGAGTACAATGAGCAGTTCTTC.

Notes on this clone: This CDR3 is also generated by other DNA sequences in the sample. This chain uses TRBV5-1 with TRBJ1-2, with D unresolved. V was trimmed by 0 bases and J by 1 base, leaving 4 bases between them. Germline V gene sequence: CDR1 SGHRS, CDR2 YFSETQ. This CDR3 has 13 amino acids. This CDR3 reads CASSLDSNYGYTF. The CDR3 bases are TGCGCCAGCAGCTTGGACAGTAACTATGGCTACACCTTC.

The chain recombines TRBV27 with TRBJ2-1, with TRBD1 identical over 7 bases. The J segment lost 6 bases and the V segment lost 3 bases, leaving 2 bases of the junction unmatched. CDR3 length: 13 residues. CDR1 and CDR2 from the germline V gene are MNHEY and SMNVEV (reference sequence). The CDR3 protein is CASSLTGSNEQFF. The CDR3 DNA reads TGTGCCAGCAGTTTGACAGGGTCCAATGAGCAGTTCTTC.

The chain has TRBV7-8 and TRBJ1-2; TRBD1 matches 8 bases. This CDR3 is 16 amino acids long. J lost 8 bases, V lost 1 base, and 12 bases had no gene match. In germline, CDR1 is SGHVS, CDR2 FQNEAQ. CDR3 DNA sequence: TGTGCCAGCAGCTTAGGTTATGACAGGGGTCTGTCCGGCTACACCTTC. Encoded protein: CASSLGYDRGLSGYTF.